This record concerns one T cell receptor beta chain sequence. This clone was seen only a few times. No cognate antigen has been identified for it. No much larger clone exists at a distance of one base, and base qualities are not known. The cohort was made up of roughly 670 healthy bone marrow donors. At the time of sampling, every cohort member was nominally healthy, though immune exposures that went unrecorded were likely present. The donor tested CMV seropositive and was one of the 289 seropositive cohort members. A peripheral blood sample was collected from each donor, and TCR beta sequencing was performed on peripheral blood mononuclear cells. The Qiagen DNeasy Blood Extraction Kit was used to extract genomic DNA from the blood cell samples. Library prep was done by the immunoSEQ multiplex PCR assay. The multiplex PCR relied on a mix of 60 forward primers for TCR Vbeta segments and 13 reverse primers for TCR Jbeta segments. The CDR3 region of rearranged TCR beta genes was amplified from genomic DNA with a multiplex PCR assay. The Illumina HiSeq System was used to sequence the amplified TCR beta libraries as 87-base-pair reads. Per the authors' processing: A later analysis counted some 74 million unique TCR beta chains across the 550 to 700 repertoires, and 9.5 million to 11 million of these chains were shared by at least two donors. Raw reads were error-corrected and collapsed into unique sequences by a nearest-neighbor algorithm in which closely related sequences were merged to remove PCR and sequencing errors. V, D and J gene segments were assigned by aligning CDR3 sequences to IMGT reference sequences. For a sequence to be retained, a match of at least six nucleotides was required to both a V gene segment and a J gene segment. Rearrangements were called productive when the CDR3 lacked stop codons and stayed in frame with V and J; all others were non-productive. Following IMGT convention, CDR3 was defined as the stretch from the second conserved V-encoded cysteine to the conserved J-encoded phenylalanine. The earlier analysis of roughly 590 of the donors excluded sequences that lacked an unambiguous match to a single V gene segment. In an earlier analysis of 450 to 700 of the donors, V segments were called functional above 56.7% productive rearrangements and were called segregating when the between-donor standard deviation exceeded 5%. A statistical classification framework was built for diagnosing cytomegalovirus status from the catalog of TCR beta chain sequences. In a later analysis, V and J genes were assigned by comparing TCR nucleotide sequences against IMGT/GENE-DB human TR gene sequences. The TCRdist pipeline was used in a later analysis to assign CDR3 sequences and most-parsimonious VDJ recombination scenarios. In a later analysis, every TCR beta chain was defined by the combination of its CDR3 amino acid sequence and its V-gene family, and reads without a unique V-gene family were dropped. In a later analysis, 450 to 600 highly shared, low-generation-probability nucleotide sequences were removed to address suspected cross-contamination and a sequencing artifact. A later analysis calculated a clonal expansion index for each public chain from normalized within-repertoire ranks of inferred template counts. A later analysis computed generation probabilities with a VDJ recombination model fitted to out-of-frame rearrangements, and checked the results against IGoR. In a later analysis, hypergeometric tests were used to score TCR-TCR, TCR-HLA and TCR-CMV co-occurrence, with a repertoire-size bias correction applied to TCR pairs. To estimate false discovery rates, a later analysis permuted the HLA or CMV assignments 20 times. In a later analysis, co-occurring TCRs were grouped using DBSCAN, with TCRdist sequence similarity added in when clustering inside HLA-allele-positive subsets. For co-occurrence clustering, repertoires with fewer than 30,000 or more than 120,000 public chains were excluded, along with five repertoires with anomalous nucleotide sharing. TCRdb obtained this table from immuneACCESS and retained in-frame rearrangements with V and J assigned. These tables miss some clones; where compared with another copy, unresolved V genes account for less than half of the shortfall, and the remainder is unexplained. Clonal size and the V and J genes are those of that table, whereas D and trimming came from the DNA. The sample table records 120,000 or so clones; 15% to 20% of these occur just once. The leading ten clones occupy around 2.6% of the sample.

This entry is derived from a study of cytomegalovirus exposure and HLA in healthy donors listed by TCRdb under 2017. About the study as a whole: According to an earlier analysis of 450 to 650 of the donors, 150 million to 200 million T cells yielded some 110 million unique TCR beta sequences and around 300 Gb of sequence data. An early release that covered about 640 HLA-typed donors contained about 290 gigabases of sequencing data and about 84 million unique TCR sequences. The genetic ancestry cluster associated with self-reported Caucasian donors included about 84% of the roughly 360 genotyped donors. The study aimed to test whether cataloging public T cell receptors could reveal signatures of past pathogen exposure. The T cell repertoires of some 700 subjects were profiled by immunosequencing and related to cytomegalovirus serostatus. In addition to the first cohort of roughly 700 subjects, a separate validation cohort of around 110 different subjects was used. To predict cytomegalovirus infection status, the study brought together high-throughput TCR immunosequencing, statistical association of individual TCRs with disease status, and machine learning. To study patterns of TCR occurrence, a later analysis re-analyzed previously published TCR beta repertoires from hundreds of donors and added high-resolution HLA genotyping. Rather than drawing on any new phenotypic data, the later analysis identified candidate immune exposures from TCR beta sequences and the way those sequences occurred across donors. To decide whether each TCR beta V gene segment behaved as functional or pseudogenic, an earlier analysis of approximately 600 of the donors relied on high-throughput TCR beta sequencing. Donor age, sex, ethnicity and CMV serostatus were compiled together with the repertoire data. A later genetic analysis took genome-wide SNP genotypes for about 55% of the 666 donors and used that subset as a discovery cohort. Every discovery cohort repertoire had been produced on one sequencing platform. Both class I and class II loci were covered by HLA typing, at four-digit resolution. The number of donors typed differed by locus, with roughly 629-640 for A, B, C, DRB1 and DQB1, around 560 for DQA1, 600 to 610 for DPA1, and over 400 for DPB1. Roughly 5 DR-DQ haplotypes were handled as single units for association and clustering, since linkage in the cohort was strong. Across around 400 genotyped donors of the cohort, an average of roughly 250,000 unique TCR beta nucleotide sequences per donor were sequenced, and about a sixth of those sequences were non-productive.

Overall study results and their limits: The earlier analysis of 587 of the donors excluded roughly 16 rarely observed V segments, including chromosome 9 orphons, because counts were too low. In the study, around 150 TCR beta chains were listed as associated with cytomegalovirus. According to the authors, the approach could potentially be generalized to other disease states and immunological phenotypes. HLA typing was unavailable for some donors at each locus, so association tests used only the typed subset. In an earlier analysis of about 540 of the donors, most TCR beta V segments were observed in productive rearrangements about 87% or about 30% of the time, broadly matching IMGT annotations. In vitro tests confirmed that a few of the cytomegalovirus-associated TCR beta chains recognize cytomegalovirus antigens. Most CMV-associated TCR beta chains appeared to be HLA-restricted in a later analysis, and the HLA associations seemed to be driven largely by CMV exposure. A further reported finding was that TCR beta sequences accurately predicted the HLA-A and HLA-B alleles for most subjects in the first cohort. Specific HLA alleles were associated with over 15,000 TCR beta sequences at a false discovery rate of 0.05 in a later analysis. Linkage disequilibrium might explain the correlated functional status among segregating V segments, but an unknown experimental factor could not be ruled out. In a later analysis, the rate of TCR association differed among HLA loci, with DRB1 alleles having the most associated TCRs and HLA-C alleles having the fewest. Presence/absence analyses assumed roughly uniform sequencing depth across donors, an assumption that may not hold. The 87-base-pair reads could not distinguish some IMGT-functional V segments, including TRBV6-2 and TRBV6-3, so those segments were excluded. The classifier was reported to diagnose cytomegalovirus status with high specificity and sensitivity in both the original cohort and the validation cohort. The cohort was sequenced for TCR beta chains only, and without alpha or paired-chain data the features that could be detected were limited. In a later analysis, HLA-associated TCR beta chains showed more clonal expansion and lower generation probabilities than non-associated chains that were equally common. The sequencing pipeline was judged likely to have produced a cluster of highly shared sequence variants as a technical artifact. Immune exposure information for the cohort was limited to CMV serostatus. Assigning TCR associations to individual alleles was difficult when HLA alleles, especially DR and DQ, strongly co-occurred. In a later analysis, several top co-occurrence clusters were reported to appear linked to parvovirus B19, influenza, CMV and Epstein-Barr virus. Across donors, most TCR sequences were observed very rarely, whereas some public TCRs were present in many individuals. A later genetic analysis associated a missense DCLRE1C variant with V-gene and J-gene trimming of TCR beta chains, and an independent cohort replicated the association. A later genetic analysis reported fewer N-insertions in productive TCRs among donors in an Asian-associated ancestry cluster than the roughly 640-donor mean.

V drops 0 bases and J drops 3 bases, leaving 12 bases in between. Per the germline V gene, MGHRA is the CDR1 and YSYEKL is the CDR2. Its CDR3 holds 16 amino acids, cysteine through phenylalanine. Solely the CDR3 DNA is kept, with 48 bases framed from the first base. The clonotype originates from a female donor in good health and CMV-seropositive. Sample: PBMCs. This chain is built from TRBV4-1 and TRBJ1-5; 6 matching bases give a weak D call of TRBD1. For the CDR3, the sequence is CASSQEAGVFNQPQHF. The nucleotide sequence is given as TGCGCCAGCAGCCAAGAGGCAGGGGTTTTCAATCAGCCCCAGCATTTT.